The rows below give T cell receptor beta chains drawn from one sample of a study of cytomegalovirus exposure and HLA in healthy donors. This table comes from immunoSEQ multiplex PCR, and its TCRdb copy is limited to in-frame clones, with some not included. Here the sample spans 150,000 to 200,000 clones, around 77% being singletons. Specimen: PBMCs. The source of these receptors is a man in his sixties in good health and CMV-seronegative. CDR3s include the opening cysteine and the closing phenylalanine or tryptophan. A D gene is named only where the DNA matches it firmly. Clone size, where shown, is once, few, many, or a class for clones that have expanded.

v_gene: TRBV5-5; j_gene: TRBJ2-3; d_gene: TRBD1; abundance: once; CDR3nt: TGTGCCAGCAGCAATGATGGACAGGTCCACGGTGGGCAGTATTTT; CDR3aa: CASSNDGQVHGGQYF
v_gene: TRBV7-9; j_gene: TRBJ1-1; d_gene: NA; abundance: NA; CDR3nt: TGTGCCAGCAGCTCACCCGGGACTCAAGGGCTAGCTTTCTTT; CDR3aa: CASSSPGTQGLAFF
v_gene: TRBV18; j_gene: TRBJ1-2; d_gene: NA; abundance: once; CDR3nt: TGTGCCAGCTCACCAGGTACCTCCGGGAACTATGGCTACACCTTC; CDR3aa: CASSPGTSGNYGYTF
v_gene: TRBV5-4; j_gene: TRBJ2-2; d_gene: TRBD1; abundance: once; CDR3nt: TGTGCCAGCAGCCACCCGGACAGGGGCACCGGGGAGCTGTTTTTT; CDR3aa: CASSHPDRGTGELFF
v_gene: TRBV5-5; j_gene: TRBJ2-7; d_gene: TRBD2; abundance: NA; CDR3nt: TGTGCCAGCAGCTTGTCTCAGGGAGGGCCCTACGAGCAGTACTTC; CDR3aa: CASSLSQGGPYEQYF
v_gene: TRBV5-1; j_gene: TRBJ1-1; d_gene: NA; abundance: NA; CDR3nt: TGCGCCAGCAGCTCGGGACTGACTTCCGCCATGAACACTGAAGCTTTCTTT; CDR3aa: CASSSGLTSAMNTEAFF
v_gene: TRBV7-6; j_gene: TRBJ2-7; d_gene: NA; abundance: NA; CDR3nt: TGTGCCAGCAGCTTCTCGGGCTACGAGCAGTACTTC; CDR3aa: CASSFSGYEQYF
v_gene: TRBV5-5; j_gene: TRBJ1-3; d_gene: NA; abundance: NA; CDR3nt: TGTGCCAGCAGCATACAGGGATCTGGAAACACCATATATTTT; CDR3aa: CASSIQGSGNTIYF
v_gene: TRBV18; j_gene: TRBJ2-7; d_gene: NA; abundance: few; CDR3nt: TGTGCCAGCTCACCGCCCGGGACAAATTACGAGCAGTACTTC; CDR3aa: CASSPPGTNYEQYF
v_gene: TRBV5-8; j_gene: TRBJ1-2; d_gene: NA; abundance: NA; CDR3nt: TGTGCCAGCAGCTTGGGTCGGGGGGCGAGTGGCTACACCTTC; CDR3aa: CASSLGRGASGYTF
v_gene: TRBV9; j_gene: TRBJ1-1; d_gene: NA; abundance: NA; CDR3nt: TGTGCCAGCAGCGTAGATCCGTATTCTGAAGCTTTCTTT; CDR3aa: CASSVDPYSEAFF
v_gene: TRBV6-6; j_gene: TRBJ1-1; d_gene: NA; abundance: NA; CDR3nt: TGTGCCAGCAGTTATGCTCCAGGAACGGATCCTGAAGCTTTCTTT; CDR3aa: CASSYAPGTDPEAFF
v_gene: TRBV4-2; j_gene: TRBJ2-5; d_gene: NA; abundance: few; CDR3nt: TGTGCCAGCAGCCAAGAGGGGGGAAGAGAGGCCCAGTACTTC; CDR3aa: CASSQEGGREAQYF
v_gene: TRBV19; j_gene: TRBJ2-3; d_gene: NA; abundance: NA; CDR3nt: TGTGCCAGTCGCATGACAGGAGAAGGGACAGATACGCAGTATTTT; CDR3aa: CASRMTGEGTDTQYF
v_gene: TRBV6-1; j_gene: TRBJ2-1; d_gene: TRBD1; abundance: NA; CDR3nt: TGTGCCAGCAGCTGGGACAGGGCCTACAATGAGCAGTTCTTC; CDR3aa: CASSWDRAYNEQFF
v_gene: TRBV6-1; j_gene: TRBJ1-2; d_gene: NA; abundance: NA; CDR3nt: TGTGCCAGCAGTGAAGTACTACAGGGTACCTATGGCTACACCTTC; CDR3aa: CASSEVLQGTYGYTF
v_gene: TRBV30; j_gene: TRBJ1-1; d_gene: NA; abundance: NA; CDR3nt: TGTGCCTGGAGTGTACGGGGGAACACTGAAGCTTTCTTT; CDR3aa: CAWSVRGNTEAFF
v_gene: TRBV9; j_gene: TRBJ1-1; d_gene: NA; abundance: NA; CDR3nt: TGTGCCAGCAGCGTAGTTACAGGGAACACTGAAGCTTTCTTT; CDR3aa: CASSVVTGNTEAFF
v_gene: TRBV5-4; j_gene: TRBJ2-7; d_gene: TRBD1; abundance: NA; CDR3nt: TGTGCCAGCAGCTTGGATCTCCAGGGGGCCTCCTACGAGCAGTACTTC; CDR3aa: CASSLDLQGASYEQYF
v_gene: TRBV5-4; j_gene: TRBJ1-2; d_gene: TRBD1; abundance: NA; CDR3nt: TGTGCCAGCAGCCTACAGGGGGCAACGGGCTATGGCTACACCTTC; CDR3aa: CASSLQGATGYGYTF
v_gene: TRBV6-1; j_gene: TRBJ1-1; d_gene: TRBD1; abundance: NA; CDR3nt: TGTGCCAGCCGGGACAGGGGTGCTGGGAACACTGAAGCTTTCTTT; CDR3aa: CASRDRGAGNTEAFF
v_gene: TRBV5-1; j_gene: TRBJ1-1; d_gene: NA; abundance: NA; CDR3nt: TGCGCCAGCAGCTTGGCCGTCGGGGGGCGCGGCACTGAAGCTTTCTTT; CDR3aa: CASSLAVGGRGTEAFF
v_gene: TRBV6-4; j_gene: TRBJ2-3; d_gene: NA; abundance: once; CDR3nt: TGTGCCAGCAGTGCGCATCCAGGCACAGATACGCAGTATTTT; CDR3aa: CASSAHPGTDTQYF
v_gene: TRBV20-1; j_gene: TRBJ1-6; d_gene: NA; abundance: NA; CDR3nt: TGCAGTGCTAGAATTGCGTCACCCCTCCACTTT; CDR3aa: CSARIASPLHF
v_gene: TRBV29-1; j_gene: TRBJ1-1; d_gene: TRBD1; abundance: NA; CDR3nt: TGCAGCGTGGCGACAGGGGCAGGCACTGAAGCTTTCTTT; CDR3aa: CSVATGAGTEAFF
v_gene: TRBV2; j_gene: TRBJ2-3; d_gene: NA; abundance: NA; CDR3nt: TGTGCCAGCAGGGGAAGCGGTCACACAGATACGCAGTATTTT; CDR3aa: CASRGSGHTDTQYF
v_gene: TRBV6-1; j_gene: TRBJ1-1; d_gene: NA; abundance: NA; CDR3nt: TGTGCCAGCAGTGAAAGGGAGGCTAGGCGGACTGAAGCTTTCTTT; CDR3aa: CASSEREARRTEAFF
v_gene: TRBV29-1; j_gene: TRBJ2-1; d_gene: NA; abundance: NA; CDR3nt: TGCAGCGTTGGTAGGGGCGACAATGAGCAGTTCTTC; CDR3aa: CSVGRGDNEQFF
v_gene: TRBV6-1; j_gene: TRBJ2-3; d_gene: NA; abundance: few; CDR3nt: TGTGCCAGCCGAGGGAGAGATACGCAGTATTTT; CDR3aa: CASRGRDTQYF
v_gene: TRBV19; j_gene: TRBJ1-1; d_gene: TRBD1; abundance: NA; CDR3nt: TGTGCCAGTAGTATAGTACCACAGGGGGCTGGAAACACTGAAGCTTTCTTT; CDR3aa: CASSIVPQGAGNTEAFF
v_gene: TRBV4-2; j_gene: TRBJ1-6; d_gene: NA; abundance: NA; CDR3nt: TGTGCCAGCAGCCAAGACGACGCTCCGGGTTCACCCCTCCACTTT; CDR3aa: CASSQDDAPGSPLHF
v_gene: TRBV11-2; j_gene: TRBJ2-5; d_gene: TRBD2; abundance: once; CDR3nt: TGTGCCAGCAGCCTTAGCGGGGGGTATGAGACCCAGTACTTC; CDR3aa: CASSLSGGYETQYF
v_gene: TRBV19; j_gene: TRBJ2-7; d_gene: NA; abundance: NA; CDR3nt: TGTGCCAGTAGAACCAGGGGCGGCGAGCAGTACTTC; CDR3aa: CASRTRGGEQYF
v_gene: TRBV19; j_gene: TRBJ1-1; d_gene: TRBD1; abundance: few; CDR3nt: TGTGCCAGTAGCACGAGGAGACAGGGCTGGGACACTGAAGCTTTCTTT; CDR3aa: CASSTRRQGWDTEAFF
v_gene: TRBV7-7; j_gene: TRBJ2-7; d_gene: NA; abundance: NA; CDR3nt: TGTGCTAGCTCCCTAGGCCTTAGCCACGAGCAGTACTTC; CDR3aa: CASSLGLSHEQYF
v_gene: TRBV7-3; j_gene: TRBJ2-1; d_gene: TRBD2; abundance: NA; CDR3nt: TGTGCCAGCAGCTTAACTAGCGGGAGGGCCTACAATGAGCAGTTCTTC; CDR3aa: CASSLTSGRAYNEQFF
v_gene: TRBV5-1; j_gene: TRBJ2-7; d_gene: TRBD2; abundance: NA; CDR3nt: TGCGCCAGCAGCTTAGGGACTAGCGGGGCTACCTACGAGCAGTACTTC; CDR3aa: CASSLGTSGATYEQYF
v_gene: TRBV2; j_gene: TRBJ2-7; d_gene: NA; abundance: NA; CDR3nt: TGTGCCAGCAGTGTTGACGAGGAAGGGGCTCGCTCCTACGAGCAGTACTTC; CDR3aa: CASSVDEEGARSYEQYF
v_gene: TRBV20-1; j_gene: TRBJ2-3; d_gene: NA; abundance: NA; CDR3nt: TGCAGTGCTTGGGGACTTAATACGCAGTATTTT; CDR3aa: CSAWGLNTQYF
v_gene: TRBV5-1; j_gene: TRBJ2-5; d_gene: TRBD2; abundance: NA; CDR3nt: TGCGCCAGCAGTTCTGGACTAGCGGGAGCCCAAGAGACCCAGTACTTC; CDR3aa: CASSSGLAGAQETQYF
v_gene: TRBV5-1; j_gene: TRBJ1-5; d_gene: NA; abundance: NA; CDR3nt: TGCGCCAGCAGCTTGGATCAGGGCAATCAGCCCCAGCATTTT; CDR3aa: CASSLDQGNQPQHF
v_gene: TRBV19; j_gene: TRBJ2-7; d_gene: NA; abundance: NA; CDR3nt: TGTGCCAGTAGTTTAGTAGCGGATCTCTCCTACGAGCAGTACTTC; CDR3aa: CASSLVADLSYEQYF
v_gene: TRBV7-8; j_gene: TRBJ2-1; d_gene: TRBD2; abundance: NA; CDR3nt: TGTGCCAGCAGCTTGGGGACTAGCGGGCCGACCGGTGAGCAGTTCTTC; CDR3aa: CASSLGTSGPTGEQFF
v_gene: TRBV6-5; j_gene: TRBJ2-5; d_gene: TRBD1; abundance: NA; CDR3nt: TGTGCCAGCAGTTCCCCTATAGACAGGGAGAAGACCCAGTACTTC; CDR3aa: CASSSPIDREKTQYF
v_gene: TRBV19; j_gene: TRBJ1-5; d_gene: NA; abundance: NA; CDR3nt: TGTGCCAGTAGTACCCCCCCACAGCACGCGGGGAATCAGCCCCAGCATTTT; CDR3aa: CASSTPPQHAGNQPQHF
v_gene: TRBV9; j_gene: TRBJ2-3; d_gene: NA; abundance: NA; CDR3nt: TGTGCCAGCAGCGTGAGCGGAGATACGCAGTATTTT; CDR3aa: CASSVSGDTQYF
v_gene: TRBV29-1; j_gene: TRBJ1-1; d_gene: NA; abundance: NA; CDR3nt: TGCAGCGTTGAGACGACCGGAGGATTGAACACTGAAGCTTTCTTT; CDR3aa: CSVETTGGLNTEAFF
v_gene: TRBV5-1; j_gene: TRBJ1-2; d_gene: TRBD1; abundance: NA; CDR3nt: TGCGCCAGCAGCTCTGACAGGGTATTTGGCTACACCTTC; CDR3aa: CASSSDRVFGYTF
v_gene: TRBV11-2; j_gene: TRBJ2-5; d_gene: TRBD2; abundance: NA; CDR3nt: TGTGCCAGCAGCCCGGCTGGTACTAGCGGGGAGACCCAGTACTTC; CDR3aa: CASSPAGTSGETQYF
v_gene: TRBV5-1; j_gene: TRBJ1-1; d_gene: NA; abundance: NA; CDR3nt: TGCGCCAGCAGCTCGAAGGGGACTCACATGAACACTGAAGCTTTCTTT; CDR3aa: CASSSKGTHMNTEAFF
v_gene: TRBV5-1; j_gene: TRBJ2-2; d_gene: NA; abundance: NA; CDR3nt: TGCGCCAGCAGCTTGAGGCAGGGTTCGGCCGGGGAGCTGTTTTTT; CDR3aa: CASSLRQGSAGELFF
v_gene: TRBV5-1; j_gene: TRBJ2-1; d_gene: TRBD2; abundance: NA; CDR3nt: TGCGCCAGCAGCTTGGCTCTAGCGGGAGGTGATGAGCAGTTCTTC; CDR3aa: CASSLALAGGDEQFF